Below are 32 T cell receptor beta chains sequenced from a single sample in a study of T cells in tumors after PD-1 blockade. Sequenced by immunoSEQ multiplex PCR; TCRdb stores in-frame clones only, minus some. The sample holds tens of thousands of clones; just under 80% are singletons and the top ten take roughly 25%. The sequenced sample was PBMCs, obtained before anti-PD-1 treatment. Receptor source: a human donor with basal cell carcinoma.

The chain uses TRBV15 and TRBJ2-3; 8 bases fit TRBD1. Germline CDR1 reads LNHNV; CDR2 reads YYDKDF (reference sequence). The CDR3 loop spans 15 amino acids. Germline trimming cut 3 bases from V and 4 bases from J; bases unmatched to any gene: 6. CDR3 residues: CATSRLTGDADTQYF. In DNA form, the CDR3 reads TGTGCCACCAGCAGGCTGACAGGGGACGCAGATACGCAGTATTTT.

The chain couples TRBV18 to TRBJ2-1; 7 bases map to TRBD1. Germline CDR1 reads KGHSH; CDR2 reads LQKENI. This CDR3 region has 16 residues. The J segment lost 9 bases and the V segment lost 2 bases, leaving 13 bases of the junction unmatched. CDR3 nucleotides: TGTGCCAGCTCACCATCGGGACAGACTTTTGGGGCTGAGCAGTTCTTC. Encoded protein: CASSPSGQTFGAEQFF.

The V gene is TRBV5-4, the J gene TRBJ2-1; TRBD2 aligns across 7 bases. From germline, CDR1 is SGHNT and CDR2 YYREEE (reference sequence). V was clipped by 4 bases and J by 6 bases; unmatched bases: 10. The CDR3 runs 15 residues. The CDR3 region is CASSETSEGTNEQFF. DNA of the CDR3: TGTGCCAGCAGCGAAACTAGCGAAGGCACCAATGAGCAGTTCTTC. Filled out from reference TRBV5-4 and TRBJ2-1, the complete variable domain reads ETGVTQSPTHLIKTRGQQVTLRCSSQSGHNTVSWYQQALGQGPQFIFQYYREEENGRGNFPPRFSGLQFPNYSSELNVNALELDDSALYLCASSETSEGTNEQFFGPGTRLTVL.

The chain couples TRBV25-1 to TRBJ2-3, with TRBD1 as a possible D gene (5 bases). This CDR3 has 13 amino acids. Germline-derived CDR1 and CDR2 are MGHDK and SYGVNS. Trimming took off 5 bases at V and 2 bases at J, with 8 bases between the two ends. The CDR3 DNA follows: TGTGCCAGCAGTCAGACAGACACAGATACGCAGTATTTT. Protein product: CASSQTDTDTQYF.

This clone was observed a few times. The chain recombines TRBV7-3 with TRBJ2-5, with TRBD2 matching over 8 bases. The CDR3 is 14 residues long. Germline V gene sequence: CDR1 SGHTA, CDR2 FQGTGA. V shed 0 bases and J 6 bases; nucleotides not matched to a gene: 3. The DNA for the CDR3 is TGTGCCAGCAGCTTAACCGGGACTAGTAAGACCCAGTACTTC. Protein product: CASSLTGTSKTQYF.

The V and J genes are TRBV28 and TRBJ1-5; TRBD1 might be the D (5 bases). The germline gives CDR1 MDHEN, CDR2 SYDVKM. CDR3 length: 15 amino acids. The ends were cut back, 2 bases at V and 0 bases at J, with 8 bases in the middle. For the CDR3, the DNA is TGTGCCAGCAGTTTAGCAGGGAGTAGCAATCAGCCCCAGCATTTT. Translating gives CASSLAGSSNQPQHF.

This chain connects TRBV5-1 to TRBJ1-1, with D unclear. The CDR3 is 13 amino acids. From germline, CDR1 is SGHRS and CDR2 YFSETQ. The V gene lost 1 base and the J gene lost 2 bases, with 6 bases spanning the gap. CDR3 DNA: TGCGCCAGCAGCTTGCCAGCTAACACTGAAGCTTTCTTT. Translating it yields CASSLPANTEAFF.

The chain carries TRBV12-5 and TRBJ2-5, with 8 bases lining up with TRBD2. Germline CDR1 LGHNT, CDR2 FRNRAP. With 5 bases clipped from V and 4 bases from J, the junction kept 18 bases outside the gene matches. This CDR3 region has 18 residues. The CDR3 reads CASGPTPSRGGLGETQYF. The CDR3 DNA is TGTGCTAGTGGTCCCACCCCTTCTCGGGGGGGCCTAGGAGAGACCCAGTACTTC.

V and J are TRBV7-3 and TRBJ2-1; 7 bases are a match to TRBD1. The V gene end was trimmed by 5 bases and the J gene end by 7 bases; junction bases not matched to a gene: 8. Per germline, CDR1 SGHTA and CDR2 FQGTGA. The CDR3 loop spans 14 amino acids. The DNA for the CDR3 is TGTGCCAGCAGCACCGGGACAGCATCTAATGAGCAGTTCTTC. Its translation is CASSTGTASNEQFF.

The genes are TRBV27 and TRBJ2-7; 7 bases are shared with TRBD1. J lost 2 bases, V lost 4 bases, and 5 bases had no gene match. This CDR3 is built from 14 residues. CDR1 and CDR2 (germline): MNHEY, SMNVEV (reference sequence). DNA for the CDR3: TGTGCCAGCAGTTCGGGACAGATAACCTACGAGCAGTACTTC. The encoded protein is CASSSGQITYEQYF.

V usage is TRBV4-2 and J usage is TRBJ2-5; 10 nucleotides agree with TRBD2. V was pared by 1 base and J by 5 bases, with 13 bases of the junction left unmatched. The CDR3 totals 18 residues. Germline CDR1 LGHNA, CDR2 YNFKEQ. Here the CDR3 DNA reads TGTGCCAGCAGCCAAGGGTTCGGCCCCCTAGCGGGAGTGGAGACCCAGTACTTC. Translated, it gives CASSQGFGPLAGVETQYF.

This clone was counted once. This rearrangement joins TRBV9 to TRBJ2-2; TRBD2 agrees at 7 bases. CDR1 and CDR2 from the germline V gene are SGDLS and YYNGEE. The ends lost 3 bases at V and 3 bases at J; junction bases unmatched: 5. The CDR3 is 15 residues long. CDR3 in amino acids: CASSDSGAYTGELFF. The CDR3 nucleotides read TGTGCCAGCAGCGACAGCGGGGCGTACACCGGGGAGCTGTTTTTT.

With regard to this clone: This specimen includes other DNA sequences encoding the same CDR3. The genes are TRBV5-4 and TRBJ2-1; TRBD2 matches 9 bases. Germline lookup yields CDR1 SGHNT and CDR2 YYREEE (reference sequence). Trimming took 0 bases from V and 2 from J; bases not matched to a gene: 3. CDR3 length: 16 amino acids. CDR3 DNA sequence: TGTGCCAGCAGCTTGGGGCGGGGGGGGCCCTACAATGAGCAGTTCTTC. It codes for CASSLGRGGPYNEQFF.

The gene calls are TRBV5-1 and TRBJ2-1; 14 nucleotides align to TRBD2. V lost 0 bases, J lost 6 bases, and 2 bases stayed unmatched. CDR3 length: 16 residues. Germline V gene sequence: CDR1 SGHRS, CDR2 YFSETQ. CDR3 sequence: CASSLDGTSGSNEQFF. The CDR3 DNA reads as TGCGCCAGCAGCTTGGACGGGACTAGCGGGAGCAATGAGCAGTTCTTC. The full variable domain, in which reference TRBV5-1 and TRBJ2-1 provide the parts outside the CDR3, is KAGVTQTPRYLIKTRGQQVTLSCSPISGHRSVSWYQQTPGQGLQFLFEYFSETQRNKGNFPGRFSGRQFSNSRSEMNVSTLELGDSALYLCASSLDGTSGSNEQFFGPGTRLTVL.

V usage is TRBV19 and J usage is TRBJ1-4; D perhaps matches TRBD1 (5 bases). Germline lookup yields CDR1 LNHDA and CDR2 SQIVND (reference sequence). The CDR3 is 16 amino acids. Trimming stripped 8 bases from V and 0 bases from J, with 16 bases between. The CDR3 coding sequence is TGTGCCAGTTTGGACACCGGACTTGCAACTAATGAAAAACTGTTTTTT. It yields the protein CASLDTGLATNEKLFF.

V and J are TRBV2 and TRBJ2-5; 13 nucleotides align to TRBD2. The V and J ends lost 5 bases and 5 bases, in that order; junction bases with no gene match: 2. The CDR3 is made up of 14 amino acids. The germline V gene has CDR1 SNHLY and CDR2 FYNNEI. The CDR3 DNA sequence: TGTGCCAGCAGTCGGACTAGCGGGAGTGAGACCCAGTACTTC. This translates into CASSRTSGSETQYF.

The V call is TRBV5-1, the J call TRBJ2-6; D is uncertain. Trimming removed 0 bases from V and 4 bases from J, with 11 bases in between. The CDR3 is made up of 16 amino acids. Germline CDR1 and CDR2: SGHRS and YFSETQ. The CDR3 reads CASSLEGIGGANVLTF. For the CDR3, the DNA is TGCGCCAGCAGCTTGGAAGGAATCGGCGGGGCCAACGTCCTGACTTTC.

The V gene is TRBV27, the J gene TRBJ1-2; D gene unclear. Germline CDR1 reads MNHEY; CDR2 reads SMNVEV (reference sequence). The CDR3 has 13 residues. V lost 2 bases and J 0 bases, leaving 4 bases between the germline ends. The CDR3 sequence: CASSLTANYGYTF. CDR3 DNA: TGTGCCAGCAGTTTAACAGCTAACTATGGCTACACCTTC.

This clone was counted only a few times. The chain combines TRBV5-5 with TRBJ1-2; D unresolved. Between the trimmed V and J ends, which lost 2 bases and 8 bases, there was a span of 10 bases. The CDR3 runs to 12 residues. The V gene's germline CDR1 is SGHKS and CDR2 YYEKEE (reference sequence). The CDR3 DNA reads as TGTGCCAGCAGCTTTAGGGAGGGCGGCTACACCTTC. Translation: CASSFREGGYTF.

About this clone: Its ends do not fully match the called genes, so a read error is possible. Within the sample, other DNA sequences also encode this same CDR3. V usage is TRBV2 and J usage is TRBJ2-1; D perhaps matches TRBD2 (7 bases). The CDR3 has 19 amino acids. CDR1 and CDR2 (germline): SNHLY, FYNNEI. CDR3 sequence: CARSYGGAGVGSSYNEQFF. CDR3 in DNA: TGTGCCCGCAGTTATGGGGGGGCGGGGGTGGGGAGCTCCTACAATGAGCAGTTCTTC.

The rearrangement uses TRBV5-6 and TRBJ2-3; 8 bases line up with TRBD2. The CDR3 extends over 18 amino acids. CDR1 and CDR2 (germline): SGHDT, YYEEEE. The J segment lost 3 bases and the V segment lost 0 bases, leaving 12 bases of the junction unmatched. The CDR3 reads CASSLAGGDSIGTDTQYF. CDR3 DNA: TGTGCCAGCAGCTTGGCCGGGGGGGATAGCATTGGGACAGATACGCAGTATTTT.

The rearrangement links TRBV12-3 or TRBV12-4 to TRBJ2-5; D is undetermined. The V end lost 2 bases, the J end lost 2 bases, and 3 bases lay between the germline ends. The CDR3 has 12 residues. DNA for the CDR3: TGTGCCAGCAGTTTACAGCAAGAGACCCAGTACTTC. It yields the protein CASSLQQETQYF.

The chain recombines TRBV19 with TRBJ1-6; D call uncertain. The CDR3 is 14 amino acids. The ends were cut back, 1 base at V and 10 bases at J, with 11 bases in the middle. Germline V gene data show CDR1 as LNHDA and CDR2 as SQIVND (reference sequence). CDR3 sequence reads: CASSIAVAESPLHF. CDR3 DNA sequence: TGTGCCAGTAGTATAGCTGTAGCGGAGTCACCCCTCCACTTT.

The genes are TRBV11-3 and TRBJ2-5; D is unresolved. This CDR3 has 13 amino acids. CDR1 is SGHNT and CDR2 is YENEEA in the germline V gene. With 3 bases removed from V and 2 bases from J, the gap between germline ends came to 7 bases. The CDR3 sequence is CASSFSSQETQYF. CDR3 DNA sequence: TGTGCCAGCAGCTTTAGCAGTCAAGAGACCCAGTACTTC.

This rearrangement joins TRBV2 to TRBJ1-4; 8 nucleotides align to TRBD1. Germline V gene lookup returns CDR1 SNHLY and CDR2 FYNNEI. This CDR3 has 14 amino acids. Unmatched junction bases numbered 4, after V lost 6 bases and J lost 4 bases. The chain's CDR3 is CASSPGQDNEKLFF. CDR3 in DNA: TGTGCCAGCAGCCCGGGACAGGATAATGAAAAACTGTTTTTT. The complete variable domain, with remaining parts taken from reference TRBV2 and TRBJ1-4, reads EPEVTQTPSHQVTQMGQEVILRCVPISNHLYFYWYRQILGQKVEFLVSFYNNEISEKSEIFDDQFSVERPDGSNFTLKIRSTKLEDSAMYFCASSPGQDNEKLFFGSGTQLSVL.

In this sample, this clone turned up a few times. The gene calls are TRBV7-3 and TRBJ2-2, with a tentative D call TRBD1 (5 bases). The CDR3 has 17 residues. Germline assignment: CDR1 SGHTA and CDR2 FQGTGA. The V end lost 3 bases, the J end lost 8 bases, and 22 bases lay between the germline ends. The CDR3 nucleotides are TGTGCCAGCAGCTTGGCTCCCGAGACAGCTCCGATGGGGGAGCTGTTTTTT. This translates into CASSLAPETAPMGELFF.

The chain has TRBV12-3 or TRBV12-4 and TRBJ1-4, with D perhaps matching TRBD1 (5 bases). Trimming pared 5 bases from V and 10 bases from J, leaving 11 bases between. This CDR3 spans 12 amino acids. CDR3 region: CASSPGFGKLFF. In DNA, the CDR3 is TGTGCCAGCAGTCCAGGGTTCGGAAAACTGTTTTTT.

Here the CDR3 reads CASSPFLAGGPKGEQFF. CDR3 bases: TGCGCCAGCAGCCCGTTTTTAGCGGGAGGGCCGAAGGGGGAGCAGTTCTTC. This chain links TRBV5-1 with TRBJ2-1; 11 nucleotides agree with TRBD2. The CDR3 sequence is 17 residues long. CDR1 is SGHRS, CDR2 YFSETQ, per germline. V trimming: 4 bases; J trimming: 10 bases; junction bases outside the gene matches: 16. The whole variable domain, filled in from reference TRBV5-1 and TRBJ2-1, reads KAGVTQTPRYLIKTRGQQVTLSCSPISGHRSVSWYQQTPGQGLQFLFEYFSETQRNKGNFPGRFSGRQFSNSRSEMNVSTLELGDSALYLCASSPFLAGGPKGEQFFGPGTRLTVL.

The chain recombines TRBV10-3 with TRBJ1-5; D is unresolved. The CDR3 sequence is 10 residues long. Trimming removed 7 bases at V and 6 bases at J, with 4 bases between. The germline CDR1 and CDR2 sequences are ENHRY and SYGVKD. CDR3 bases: TGTGCCATCAAAGGTCAGCCCCAGCATTTT. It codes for CAIKGQPQHF.

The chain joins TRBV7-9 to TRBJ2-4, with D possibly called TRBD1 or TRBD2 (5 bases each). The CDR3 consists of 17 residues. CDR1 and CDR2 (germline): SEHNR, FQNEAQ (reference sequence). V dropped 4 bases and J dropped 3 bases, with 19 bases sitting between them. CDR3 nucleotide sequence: TGTGCCAGCAGCTCACACCGGGACCCGGCTGGCAAAAACATTCAGTACTTC. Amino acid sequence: CASSSHRDPAGKNIQYF.

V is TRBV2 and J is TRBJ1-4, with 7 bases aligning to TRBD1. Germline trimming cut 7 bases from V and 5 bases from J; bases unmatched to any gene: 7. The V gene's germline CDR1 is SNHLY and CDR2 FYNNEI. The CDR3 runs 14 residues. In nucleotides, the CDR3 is TGTGCCAGCACAACACAGGGGAGGAATGAAAAACTGTTTTTT. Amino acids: CASTTQGRNEKLFF.

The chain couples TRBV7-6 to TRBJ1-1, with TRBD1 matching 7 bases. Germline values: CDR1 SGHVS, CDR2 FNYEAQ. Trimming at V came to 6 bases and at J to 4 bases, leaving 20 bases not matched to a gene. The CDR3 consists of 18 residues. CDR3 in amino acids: CASSRLNLQGYRSTEAFF. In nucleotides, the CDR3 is TGTGCCAGCAGTAGACTCAACCTACAGGGGTATAGGAGCACTGAAGCTTTCTTT.